The 26 T cell receptor beta chains below all came from one sample that was sequenced in a study of tumor-infiltrating lymphocytes in primary liver carcinoma. The authors took blood RNA from unsorted whole blood and also extracted germline DNA. The authors made TCR beta cDNA from about 500 ng total RNA with a constant-region primer. Construction of TCR beta libraries relied on three successive nested multiplex PCR rounds employing slightly modified ARM-PCR. Investigators reported that the first two PCR rounds, at about 11 cycles each, used TRBV1-TRBV30 forward primers with a C-beta reverse primer. TCRdb independently ran MiXCR on the multiplex PCR reads; one entry per CDR3 protein. The data contain approximately 340,000 distinct CDR3 sequences, roughly two thirds of them seen just once; the ten biggest clones take up 5.5% to 8%. The sequenced material came from peripheral blood. The receptors originated from a man between 40 and 49 years old with primary liver carcinoma and hepatitis B virus infection.

The chain couples TRBV11-2 to TRBJ1-6; D is undetermined. The CDR3 runs 10 residues. Germline loops: CDR1 SGHAT, CDR2 FQNNGV. Trimming pared 8 bases from V and 7 bases from J, leaving 3 bases between. In DNA form, the CDR3 reads TGTGCCAGCTTGAATTCACCCCTCCACTTT. Translating it yields CASLNSPLHF.

Points on this clonotype: Without the conserved terminal phenylalanine or tryptophan, this CDR3 likely stems from a read error. Because the CDR3's place on the DNA is in doubt, the DNA is left out and the CDR3 is given as listed by TCRdb. The V call is TRBV11-2, the J call TRBJ2-3; the table's D gene call, TRBD2, was not cross checked with the DNA. CDR1 and CDR2 (germline): SGHAT, FQNNGV. A total of 15 residues make up the CDR3, ends included. CDR3 sequence: CASSLGLERTDMRYY.

This clonotype has a count of ten or more. The chain combines TRBV4-1 with TRBJ1-4, with 9 bases lining up with TRBD1. The germline gives CDR1 MGHRA, CDR2 YSYEKL. The V and J ends lost 4 bases and 5 bases, in that order; junction bases with no gene match: 8. The CDR3 extends over 16 amino acids. DNA for the CDR3: TGCGCCAGCAGCCTTAATCCGGGACAGGGAAATGAAAAACTGTTTTTT. Residues: CASSLNPGQGNEKLFF.

At least ten counts were recorded for this clonotype. The chain has TRBV6-5 and TRBJ2-3; D gene ambiguous. In germline, CDR1 is MNHEY, CDR2 SVGAGI. Between the trimmed V and J ends, which lost 5 bases and 6 bases, there was a span of 18 bases. The length of the CDR3 is 15 residues. Here the CDR3 DNA reads TGTGCCAGCAGTCCCAGACTTGCCCCCGGGGATACGCAGTATTTT. This translates into CASSPRLAPGDTQYF.

Worth noting for this clonotype: This may come from a read error, since a much larger clone is one base off. J is TRBJ2-2 and V is TRBV10-2; a possible D gene is TRBD2 (5 bases). The germline gives CDR1 WSHSY, CDR2 SAAADI. The CDR3 runs 16 residues. The DNA for the CDR3 is TGCGCCAGCAAACAAAGAGTCGGGGTCGACACCGGGGAGCCGTTTTTT. It is translated as CASKQRVGVDTGEPFF.

About this clonotype: It is likely a read error, because the conserved phenylalanine at the end of the CDR3 is missing. The chain has TRBV11-2 and TRBJ1-1, with 7 positions matching TRBD1. V lost 1 base and J lost 5; bases outside the gene matches: 10. In germline, CDR1 is SGHAT, CDR2 FQNNGV. This CDR3 is built from 16 residues. CDR3 sequence (DNA): TGTGCCAGCAGCTTAGCCGACAGGGAGACGGGAACTGAAGCTTTCCTT. As protein: CASSLADRETGTEAFL.

The chain has TRBV7-9 and TRBJ1-2; no definite D call. This CDR3 contains 17 residues. Germline V gives CDR1 SEHNR, CDR2 FQNEAQ (reference sequence). Trimming took off 0 bases at V and 4 bases at J, with 18 bases between the two ends. The CDR3 DNA reads TGTGCCAGCAGCTTAGCGAACGGCGGAGAGTACATCTATGGCTACACCTTC. Translated: CASSLANGGEYIYGYTF.

Details on this clonotype: An end of the junction differs from the germline gene, which may be a read error. The J gene is TRBJ2-2, the V gene TRBV11-2; the D call may be TRBD1 or TRBD2 (5 bases each). CDR3 length equals 13 residues. Germline V gene lookup returns CDR1 SGHAT and CDR2 FQNNGV. The CDR3 nucleotides read TGTGCCAGCAGCCCAAGGGGTTCCGGGGAGCTGTTCTTT. Protein product: CASSPRGSGELFF.

As for this clonotype: This may come from a read error, since a much larger clone is one base off. J is TRBJ1-1 and V is TRBV6-6; possible D gene TRBD1, 5 bases. V dropped 0 bases and J dropped 4 bases, with 12 bases sitting between them. Per germline, CDR1 MNHNY and CDR2 SVGAGI (reference sequence). This CDR3 is 15 amino acids long. CDR3: CASSYSGVSSTEAFF. DNA of the CDR3: TGTGCCAGCAGTTACTCAGGGGTAAGCTCCACTGAAGCTTTCTTT.

The sample holds a few counts of this clonotype. A much larger clone lies one base from this, so it may be a read error. The chain carries TRBV29-1 and TRBJ1-1; TRBD1 matches at 9 bases. Germline V lookup: CDR1 SQVTM, CDR2 ANQGSEA. With V trimmed by 7 bases and J by 3 bases, 9 bases remained unmatched. The CDR3 has 14 amino acids. CDR3 coding DNA: TGCAGCGCTGGGGGACGGACAGGGGACACTGAAGCTTTCTTT. This gives the protein CSAGGRTGDTEAFF.

The genes are TRBV28 and TRBJ2-7; D unclear. The CDR3 is 12 amino acids. The germline V gene encodes CDR1 MDHEN and CDR2 SYDVKM. Trimming cost V 1 base and J 2 bases, with 3 bases left between them. The DNA of the CDR3 is TGTGCCAGCAGTTTATTCCCCTACGAGCAGTACTTC. Translation gives CASSLFPYEQYF. Full variable domain (outside the CDR3, taken from reference TRBV28 and TRBJ2-7): DVKVTQSSRYLVKRTGEKVFLECVQDMDHENMFWYRQDPGLGLRLIYFSYDVKMKEKGDIPEGYSVSREKKERFSLILESASTNQTSMYLCASSLFPYEQYFGPGTRLTVT.

Of note for this clonotype: The germline gene is not matched at one end of the junction; a read error may be the cause. In DNA form, the CDR3 reads TGCGCCAGCAGATTGGGGACAGGGGAGAATGAAAAACTGTTTTTT. It codes for CASRLGTGENEKLFF. This chain connects TRBV5-1 to TRBJ1-4; 10 nucleotides line up with TRBD1. The CDR3 loop spans 15 amino acids. Germline V gene data show CDR1 as SGHRS and CDR2 as YFSETQ.

This clonotype was found a few times. The rearrangement joins TRBV30 to TRBJ2-7; D remains ambiguous. CDR3 length: 11 residues. Between the trimmed V and J ends, which lost 4 bases and 0 bases, there was a span of 4 bases. Looked up from germline, CDR1 is GTSNPN and CDR2 is SVGIG (reference sequence). The CDR3 coding sequence is TGTGCCTGGACTAACTCCTACGAGCAGTACTTC. As protein: CAWTNSYEQYF.

This clonotype was seen repeatedly, ten times or more. The gene calls are TRBV4-3 and TRBJ2-1, with 10 bases that match TRBD2. After removal of 0 bases from V and 8 bases from J, the junction contained 7 bases not matched to a gene. The CDR3 consists of 16 residues. The V gene's germline CDR1 is LGHNA and CDR2 YSLEER. The chain's CDR3 is CASSQEAGGPLDEQFF. The CDR3, as DNA: TGCGCCAGCAGCCAAGAAGCGGGAGGGCCGCTTGATGAGCAGTTCTTC.

Comment on this clonotype: A much larger clone sits a single nucleotide away, making a read error possible. V usage is TRBV6-5 and J usage is TRBJ2-2, with D maybe TRBD2 (6 bases). Germline assignment: CDR1 MNHEY and CDR2 SVGAGI. The CDR3 sequence is 14 residues long. V lost 9 bases and J lost 2, with 13 bases in between. DNA of the CDR3: TGTGCCAGGAGCTATAGCGGAAACACCGGGGAGCTGTTTTTT. Translating it yields CARSYSGNTGELFF.

This clonotype was found a few times. J is TRBJ1-2 and V is TRBV28; D call uncertain. CDR1 and CDR2 from the germline V gene are MDHEN and SYDVKM. The CDR3 sequence is 17 residues long. Trimming shortened V by 7 bases and J by 4 bases, and 25 bases separated the two germline ends. Written as DNA, the CDR3 is TGTGCCAGCACCAAAGCAGAGACCTTTACCTGGAGCTATGGCTACACCTTC. Amino acids: CASTKAETFTWSYGYTF.

V and J are TRBV10-2 and TRBJ2-5, with D perhaps given as TRBD1 or TRBD2 (6 bases each). The length of the CDR3 is 14 residues. Germline V gives CDR1 WSHSY, CDR2 SAAADI. Trimming left V 3 bases short and J 5 bases short, with 13 bases between. In DNA form, the CDR3 reads TGCGCCAGCAGTGAATGTCAGGGGAGGGAGACCCAGTACTTC. Translation: CASSECQGRETQYF.

Comment on this clonotype: Sequence at one end of the junction differs from germline and may be a read error. This rearrangement joins TRBV11-1 to TRBJ2-5; D is ambiguous. CDR1 and CDR2 from the germline V gene are SGHAT and FQDESV (reference sequence). The CDR3 runs to 14 residues. The DNA of the CDR3 is TGTGCAAGCAGTTTTGCCCGGGCACAAGAGACCCAGTACTTC. Protein product: CASSFARAQETQYF. Filled out from reference TRBV11-1 and TRBJ2-5, the complete variable domain reads EAEVAQSPRYKITEKSQAVAFWCDPISGHATLYWYRQILGQGPELLVQFQDESVVDDSQLPKDRFSAERLKGVDSTLKIQPAELGDSAMYLCASSFARAQETQYFGPGTRLLVL.

The chain recombines TRBV11-2 with TRBJ2-3, with a possible D match to TRBD1 (6 bases). Between the trimmed V and J ends, which lost 6 bases and 5 bases, there was a span of 9 bases. Germline V gene sequence: CDR1 SGHAT, CDR2 FQNNGV. The CDR3 has 12 residues. CDR3 residues: CASRIGGDTQYF. DNA of the CDR3: TGTGCCAGCAGAATAGGGGGAGATACGCAGTATTTT.

In regard to this clonotype: Being one base from a much bigger clone, this may be a read error. The chain uses TRBV10-3 and TRBJ2-5, with D hard to call. The CDR3 is made up of 12 amino acids. The germline gives CDR1 ENHRY, CDR2 SYGVKD. CDR3 residues: CAISQSLETQYF. DNA for the CDR3: TGTGCCATCAGTCAGTCACTAGAGACCCAGTACTTC.

The J gene is TRBJ2-2, the V gene TRBV28; D possibly uses TRBD1 or TRBD2 (6 bases each). The germline V and J ends were trimmed by 7 bases and 6 bases, with 15 bases remaining between them. The CDR3 is 14 residues long. CDR1 is MDHEN, CDR2 SYDVKM, per germline. CDR3 coding DNA: TGTGCCAGCACCCTGAGGGGGGAGCCCGGGGAGCTGTTTTTT. Its protein is CASTLRGEPGELFF.

In regard to this clonotype: A clone one base away is much larger, so this may be a read error. The gene calls are TRBV4-1 and TRBJ2-7; D is unclear. This CDR3 comprises 15 residues. Germline assignment: CDR1 MGHRA and CDR2 YSYEKL. CDR3 residues: CASGQEDVSSYEQYF. The CDR3 region has the DNA TGCGCCAGCGGCCAAGAAGATGTAAGCTCCTACGAGCAGTACTTC.

As for this clonotype: The junction and the germline gene differ at one end; a read error may be behind it. CDR3 in DNA: TGTACCAGCAGCGAGAACTCTGTCCTGGAGCACTACTTC. This translates into CTSSENSVLEHYF. The genes are TRBV9 and TRBJ2-7; no clear D. This CDR3 spans 13 amino acids. The germline gives CDR1 SGDLS, CDR2 YYNGEE.

The chain uses TRBV30 and TRBJ2-6; D uncertain. Germline V gene lookup returns CDR1 GTSNPN and CDR2 SVGIG (reference sequence). This CDR3 is built from 13 residues. The V end lost 4 bases, the J end lost 0 bases, and 4 bases lay between the germline ends. The CDR3 coding sequence is TGTGCCTGGACCGGCTCTGGGGCCAACGTCCTGACTTTC. Amino acid sequence: CAWTGSGANVLTF.

The CDR3 here is CASSPRGSTNYGYTF. In nucleotides, the CDR3 is TGTGCCAGCAGCCCCCGAGGGTCAACCAACTATGGCTACACCTTC. This chain uses TRBV11-2 with TRBJ1-2, with D uncertain. The CDR3 runs to 15 residues. Germline assignment: CDR1 SGHAT and CDR2 FQNNGV. V was clipped by 5 bases and J by 2 bases, with 15 bases between them.

In the case of this clonotype: It may be a read error: a sequence one base away is much more abundant. This chain joins TRBV6-5 and TRBJ2-7; D is uncertain. This CDR3 is built from 17 residues. Germline V gives CDR1 MNHEY, CDR2 SVGAGI. CDR3 loop: CASSYSMPGSISYEKYF. CDR3 bases: TGTGCCAGCAGTTACTCGATGCCGGGTAGTATATCCTACGAGAAGTACTTC.